The clone carrying this TCR beta chain showed up many times. The sample is drawn from a study of CD4 and CD8 cells across lung adenocarcinoma regions. The patients had localized lung adenocarcinoma, a non-small cell subtype. The V gene lost 2 bases and the J gene lost 3 bases, with 11 bases spanning the gap. Per germline, CDR1 SGHAT and CDR2 FQNNGV. The CDR3 length is 14 residues. From the PCR reads, TCRdb called clonotypes with MiXCR, one entry per CDR3 protein. The sample lists roughly 6,000 distinct CDR3 sequences, approximately 51% occurring once. The sequencing sample was made of CD8+ T cells from the margin of a lung tumor. The TCR originated in a male donor with lung adenocarcinoma. The CD4 and CD8 labels of this study may be unreliable. The J gene is TRBJ2-7, the V gene TRBV11-2; D gene uncertain. CDR3 bases: TGTGCCAGCAGCTTACCGCATAGCAGCTACGAGCAGTACTTC. Translated: CASSLPHSSYEQYF.